This entry lists 15 T cell receptor beta chains sequenced from one sample in a study of T cell responses to AZD1222 COVID-19 vaccine. Here immunoSEQ multiplex PCR was the method, and the copy in TCRdb shows in-frame clones only, minus some. The data hold 75,000 to 95,000 clones, with 85% observed a single time. Sequenced here: peripheral blood, sampled 28 days after the second AZD1222 dose. The receptors derive from an adult who received the AZD1222 COVID-19 vaccine.

The V call is TRBV2, the J call TRBJ1-2; 8 bases fit TRBD1. After removal of 5 bases from V and 4 bases from J, the junction contained 12 bases not matched to a gene. Germline values: CDR1 SNHLY, CDR2 FYNNEI. This CDR3 has 16 residues. The CDR3 spells CASSTGQGSFRYGYTF. The CDR3 coding sequence is TGTGCCAGCAGTACTGGACAGGGCTCCTTCCGCTATGGCTACACCTTC.

The rearrangement uses TRBV27 and TRBJ1-2; D is unresolved. With 7 bases removed from V and 0 bases from J, the gap between germline ends came to 9 bases. The CDR3 spans 13 residues. Per germline, CDR1 MNHEY and CDR2 SMNVEV (reference sequence). This CDR3 reads CASKTGTNYGYTF. CDR3 nucleotides: TGTGCCAGCAAAACGGGAACTAACTATGGCTACACCTTC.

This sequence joins TRBV9 and TRBJ1-4, with D maybe TRBD1 (6 bases). V lost 7 bases, J lost 4 bases, and 14 bases lay in between. Germline loops: CDR1 SGDLS, CDR2 YYNGEE. This CDR3 spans 14 amino acids. CDR3 protein: CASSTGPNNEKLFF. The CDR3 DNA sequence: TGTGCCAGCTCTACAGGGCCCAATAATGAAAAACTGTTTTTT.

CDR3 protein: CASSSPRQGPHGYTF. The CDR3 DNA sequence: TGTGCCAGCAGCTCGCCGCGGCAGGGGCCTCATGGCTACACCTTC. The chain carries TRBV11-2 and TRBJ1-2, with TRBD1 as a possible D gene (6 bases). The CDR3 has 15 residues. Germline CDR1 SGHAT, CDR2 FQNNGV. Deletions cut 4 bases from V and 6 bases from J, with 18 bases between.

The table lists this clone with a count of one. This chain connects TRBV3-1 (or the pseudogene TRBV3-2) to TRBJ2-1; 7 nucleotides match TRBD1. The CDR3 is 20 amino acids. V gave up 9 bases and J gave up 7 bases; unmatched junction bases: 30. Per the germline V gene, CDR1 is LGHDT and CDR2 is YNNKEL (reference sequence). CDR3 protein: CARNLACRQHRTGSRNEQFF. The CDR3 DNA reads TGTGCCAGGAATCTAGCTTGCCGGCAGCATCGGACAGGCTCAAGGAATGAGCAGTTCTTC.

The CDR3: CASSVPHGITDTQYF. The CDR3 DNA is TGTGCCAGCAGTGTCCCCCATGGGATCACAGATACGCAGTATTTT. The rearrangement joins TRBV2 to TRBJ2-3; no clear D gene. The CDR3 is made up of 15 amino acids. Trimming left V 4 bases short and J 2 bases short, with 13 bases between. Germline V gene lookup returns CDR1 SNHLY and CDR2 FYNNEI.

This sequence joins TRBV3-1 (or the pseudogene TRBV3-2) and TRBJ1-5; D unclear. Germline V gives CDR1 LGHDT, CDR2 YNNKEL (reference sequence). V was shortened by 3 bases and J by 7 bases, with 13 bases between the two germline ends. CDR3 length equals 14 residues. Here the CDR3 reads CASSQGVRIQPQHF. In DNA, the CDR3 is TGTGCCAGCAGCCAGGGCGTGAGGATCCAGCCCCAGCATTTT.

This chain links TRBV28 with TRBJ2-7; the D is unclear. This CDR3 comprises 16 residues. Germline-derived CDR1 and CDR2 are MDHEN and SYDVKM. The V gene lost 3 bases and the J gene lost 0 bases, with 15 bases spanning the gap. The DNA for the CDR3 is TGTGCCAGCAGTTTCTTGTATGGGGATAGCTCCTACGAGCAGTACTTC. Its protein is CASSFLYGDSSYEQYF.

This clone was detected only a few times. The chain carries TRBV7-8 and TRBJ2-7, with 7 bases identical to TRBD1. The CDR3 runs 13 residues. The V gene's germline CDR1 is SGHVS and CDR2 FQNEAQ. V was pared by 1 base and J by 6 bases, with 3 bases of the junction left unmatched. Written as DNA, the CDR3 is TGTGCCAGCAGCTTAGACAGGGGTGGCGAGCAGTACTTC. Amino acid sequence: CASSLDRGGEQYF.

This clone was counted only a few times. The chain couples TRBV24-1 to TRBJ1-1; weak D call: TRBD1 (5 bases). V lost 5 bases, J lost 3 bases, and 9 bases lay in between. Germline-derived CDR1 and CDR2 are KGHDR and SFDVKD. The CDR3 is 13 amino acids. The CDR3 DNA is TGTGCCACCAGTGCGGGGGTGGACACTGAAGCTTTCTTT. The encoded protein is CATSAGVDTEAFF.

Comment on this clone: Other DNA sequences in this sample translate to the same CDR3. The J gene is TRBJ2-3, the V gene TRBV7-9; 7 bases map to TRBD1. The length of the CDR3 is 15 residues. Losses at the gene ends were 6 bases for V and 0 bases for J; bases not matched to a gene: 6. Germline V gene lookup returns CDR1 SEHNR and CDR2 FQNEAQ (reference sequence). The chain's CDR3 is CASSLGTVSTDTQYF. CDR3 DNA sequence: TGTGCCAGCAGTCTAGGGACAGTAAGCACAGATACGCAGTATTTT. The full variable domain, its missing parts supplied by reference TRBV7-9 and TRBJ2-3, is DTGVSQNPRHKITKRGQNVTFRCDPISEHNRLYWYRQTLGQGPEFLTYFQNEAQLEKSRLLSDRFSAERPKGSFSTLEIQRTEQGDSAMYLCASSLGTVSTDTQYFGPGTRLTVL.

The chain combines TRBV7-6 with TRBJ2-4; D possibly corresponds to TRBD2 (6 bases). Per germline, CDR1 SGHVS and CDR2 FNYEAQ. V lost 5 bases, J lost 3 bases, and 17 bases lay in between. The CDR3 is 16 amino acids. The CDR3 region is CASSLGRISGKNIQYF. CDR3 coding DNA: TGTGCCAGCAGCCTCGGACGGATTAGCGGCAAAAACATTCAGTACTTC.

This chain joins TRBV18 and TRBJ1-1; D is ambiguous. The CDR3 contains 11 residues. Trimming removed 2 bases from V and 5 bases from J, with 3 bases in between. Germline V gene data show CDR1 as KGHSH and CDR2 as LQKENI. The DNA for the CDR3 is TGTGCCAGCTCACCAGAGACTGAAGCTTTCTTT. Amino acids: CASSPETEAFF.

In regard to this clone: Other DNA sequences in this sample translate to the same CDR3. The chain links TRBV9 to TRBJ1-3, with no clear D. Germline V CDR1 and CDR2: SGDLS, YYNGEE. Deletions cut 2 bases from V and 0 bases from J, with 6 bases between. CDR3 size: 14 residues. Written as DNA, the CDR3 is TGTGCCAGCAGCGTCGCCAGCTCTGGAAACACCATATATTTT. Residues: CASSVASSGNTIYF.

The gene calls are TRBV6-5 and TRBJ1-5, with TRBD1 as a possible D gene (5 bases). CDR1 and CDR2 (germline): MNHEY, SVGAGI. This CDR3 comprises 11 residues. V lost 9 bases and J lost 8, with 11 bases in between. The chain's CDR3 is CARGTGKPQHF. For the CDR3, the DNA is TGTGCCAGAGGGACGGGTAAGCCCCAGCATTTT.